A single sample gave rise to the 26 T cell receptor beta chains below, sequenced in a study of blood T cells in healthy people across ages. Primed by a sample-barcoded 5' primer and a J-beta primer mix, a second PCR proceeded for about 7 to 12 cycles. TCRdb analysed the 5' RACE reads with MiXCR anew, one entry per CDR3 protein. The sample consists of 1.5 million to 2 million distinct CDR3 sequences, roughly 52% of them appearing once. Material for sequencing was blood. The receptors were sampled from a woman aged 40 to 49 in good health.

V usage is TRBV7-9 and J usage is TRBJ2-4, with 7 bases lining up with TRBD2. The DNA end is more similar to TRBJ2-5, so the J call may be wrong. This CDR3 has 16 residues. In germline, CDR1 is SEHNR, CDR2 FQNEAQ (reference sequence). The CDR3 here is CASSPLAGGGQETQYF. The CDR3 DNA reads TGTGCCAGCAGCCCCTTGGCTGGCGGGGGCCAAGAGACCCAGTACTTC.

V and J are TRBV10-3 and TRBJ2-5; D gene unclear. Trimming stripped 2 bases from V and 11 bases from J, with 15 bases between. CDR1 and CDR2 from the germline V gene are ENHRY and SYGVKD. The CDR3 is 13 amino acids. In DNA form, the CDR3 reads TGTGCCATCAGTGAGGTAGGGTTCAATGAGCAGTACTTC. This translates into CAISEVGFNEQYF.

The chain uses TRBV6-5 and TRBJ1-5; 10 nucleotides line up with TRBD1. CDR1 MNHEY and CDR2 SVGAGI come from the germline V gene. Trimming at V came to 2 bases and at J to 7 bases, leaving 5 bases not matched to a gene. CDR3 length: 15 residues. CDR3 coding DNA: TGTGCCAGCAGTTACGGACAGGGGGGAGGCCAGCCCCAGCATTTT. This encodes CASSYGQGGGQPQHF.

The chain links TRBV7-9 to TRBJ2-3; TRBD2 might be the D (6 bases). CDR1 is SEHNR, CDR2 FQNEAQ, per germline (reference sequence). V shed 11 bases and J shed 1 base, with 13 bases lying between them. The CDR3 has 13 residues. CDR3 sequence reads: CAGNGGRTDTQYF. As DNA, the CDR3 is TGTGCCGGAAATGGAGGGCGCACAGATACGCAGTATTTT.

The chain has TRBV28 and TRBJ2-5; 8 nucleotides match TRBD2. From germline, CDR1 is MDHEN and CDR2 SYDVKM. V shed 5 bases and J 2 bases; nucleotides not matched to a gene: 7. This CDR3 region has 15 residues. Here the CDR3 reads CASSPPTSEQETQYF. The DNA for the CDR3 is TGTGCCAGCAGTCCACCGACTAGCGAGCAAGAGACCCAGTACTTC.

This rearrangement joins TRBV6-5 to TRBJ2-7, with D possibly matching TRBD1 (5 bases). The CDR3 runs 15 residues. The germline V gene has CDR1 MNHEY and CDR2 SVGAGI. V shed 5 bases and J shed 4 bases, with 18 bases lying between them. CDR3: CASSQGPKGLYEQYF. CDR3 in DNA: TGTGCCAGCAGTCAGGGCCCTAAGGGGTTATACGAGCAGTACTTC.

This rearrangement joins TRBV20-1 to TRBJ2-7; a possible D gene is TRBD2 (8 bases). V lost 5 bases, J lost 7 bases, and 24 bases lay in between. Germline CDR1 is DFQATT and CDR2 is SNEGSKA (reference sequence). The CDR3 extends over 15 amino acids. CDR3 bases: TGCAGTGCTGTCAACGCAGGGGGTTTAGCGGGGGAGCAGTACTTC. Translating gives CSAVNAGGLAGEQYF.

The chain couples TRBV5-1 to TRBJ2-1; TRBD1 agrees at 8 bases. CDR3 length equals 15 residues. Germline CDR1 is SGHRS and CDR2 is YFSETQ. V was clipped by 0 bases and J by 9 bases; unmatched bases: 8. CDR3 nucleotide sequence: TGCGCCAGCAGCTTGGGGGATGCAGGGGGCATTGAGCAGTTCTTC. Amino acids: CASSLGDAGGIEQFF.

V gene TRBV29-1 combines with J gene TRBJ1-2, with no clear D. V lost 4 bases and J 0 bases, leaving 9 bases between the germline ends. CDR1 and CDR2 (germline): SQVTM, ANQGSEA. This CDR3 contains 13 residues. The CDR3 DNA is TGCAGCGTTGCCGACATCGCTAACTATGGCTACACCTTC. This codes for CSVADIANYGYTF.

This clonotype was seen only a few times. This chain links TRBV6-5 with TRBJ1-2, with D uncertain. CDR3 length: 15 residues. The V gene's germline CDR1 is MNHEY and CDR2 SVGAGI. Trimming left V 0 bases short and J 6 bases short, with 14 bases between. The CDR3 sequence: CASSYSYGERNGYTF. The DNA of the CDR3 is TGTGCCAGCAGTTACTCGTACGGGGAGAGGAATGGCTACACCTTC.

This clonotype has only a few counts. V and J are TRBV7-3 and TRBJ2-3; no reliable D call. This CDR3 spans 15 amino acids. V lost 5 bases, J lost 0 bases, and 12 bases lay in between. In germline, CDR1 is SGHTA, CDR2 FQGTGA. The CDR3 loop reads CASSLRAISTDTQYF. CDR3 in DNA: TGTGCCAGCAGCCTCCGGGCCATAAGCACAGATACGCAGTATTTT. Complete variable domain (other parts from reference TRBV7-3 and TRBJ2-3): GAGVSQTPSNKVTEKGKYVELRCDPISGHTALYWYRQSLGQGPEFLIYFQGTGAADDSGLPNDRFFAVRPEGSVSTLKIQRTERGDSAVYLCASSLRAISTDTQYFGPGTRLTVL.

This clonotype appeared a few times. V usage is TRBV2 and J usage is TRBJ2-5, with D possibly TRBD2 on 6 matching bases. V was pared by 6 bases and J by 5 bases, with 16 bases between. Germline V gene data show CDR1 as SNHLY and CDR2 as FYNNEI. The length of the CDR3 is 14 residues. The CDR3 region is CASRADRGMETQYF. The CDR3, as DNA: TGTGCCAGCAGGGCTGACCGGGGGATGGAGACCCAGTACTTC.

V gene TRBV6-6 combines with J gene TRBJ1-1; D gene ambiguous. V gave up 4 bases and J gave up 11 bases, with 20 bases separating them. CDR3 length: 14 amino acids. Germline CDR1 reads MNHNY; CDR2 reads SVGAGI (reference sequence). The CDR3 protein is CASSFGGAASGAFF. The CDR3 region has the DNA TGTGCCAGCAGTTTCGGCGGAGCTGCCTCGGGGGCTTTCTTT.

CDR3 loop: CATSRGDASTDTQYF. CDR3 bases: TGTGCCACCTCACGGGGGGACGCTAGCACAGATACGCAGTATTTT. The chain combines TRBV14 with TRBJ2-3, with TRBD2 matching over 7 bases. The CDR3 totals 15 residues. Unmatched junction bases numbered 10, after V lost 10 bases and J lost 0 bases. Germline V gene lookup returns CDR1 SGHDN and CDR2 FVKESK.

This chain joins TRBV12-3 or TRBV12-4 and TRBJ2-3; D possibly corresponds to TRBD2 (6 bases). Deletions cut 3 bases from V and 3 bases from J, with 16 bases between. CDR3 length: 16 amino acids. CDR3 nucleotide sequence: TGTGCCAGCAGTTTTAGCGGCAGAGCCGGAACAGATACGCAGTATTTT. The encoded protein is CASSFSGRAGTDTQYF.

This rearrangement joins TRBV7-2 to TRBJ1-5, with TRBD1 identical over 9 bases. The CDR3 length is 18 residues. Germline V gene lookup returns CDR1 SGHTA and CDR2 FQGNSA. Unmatched junction bases numbered 16, after V lost 4 bases and J lost 6 bases. The CDR3 loop is CASSSIGPGTGTGQPQHF. The DNA of the CDR3 is TGTGCCAGCAGCTCCATAGGTCCCGGGACAGGGACGGGTCAGCCCCAGCATTTT.

The rearrangement uses TRBV4-3 and TRBJ2-5; D unresolved. The V and J ends lost 0 bases and 11 bases respectively, with 25 bases between them. Germline values: CDR1 LGHNA, CDR2 YSLEER. The CDR3 contains 17 residues. The CDR3 sequence is CASSQDPRSLLSNEQYF. CDR3 in DNA: TGCGCCAGCAGCCAAGATCCCCGCAGTCTTCTCAGCAATGAGCAGTACTTC.

About this clonotype itself: An end of the junction differs from the germline gene, which may be a read error. This rearrangement joins TRBV7-7 to TRBJ2-5; 9 positions agree with TRBD1. This CDR3 is built from 17 residues. CDR1 is SSHAT, CDR2 FNYEAQ, per germline (reference sequence). The CDR3 loop reads CASSLIGGQGGQETQYF. DNA of the CDR3: TGTGCTAGCAGCTTAATAGGGGGACAGGGCGGCCAAGAGACCCAGTACTTC.

This clonotype has only a few counts. The J gene is TRBJ2-5, the V gene TRBV21-1; the table's D call of TRBD1 was not tested on the DNA. The J call may not be correct, given that the DNA end is closer to TRBJ2-7. TRBV21-1 is a pseudogene. The CDR3 contains 13 residues. CDR3 bases: TGTGCCAGCAGCGAGGGGGAAGCCTACGAGCAGTACTTC. This encodes CASSEGEAYEQYF.

This chain links TRBV13 with TRBJ2-1; 8 bases are shared with TRBD2. CDR3 length: 15 residues. Germline CDR1 and CDR2: PRHDT and FYEKMQ (reference sequence). With V trimmed by 0 bases and J by 8 bases, 6 bases remained unmatched. The CDR3 loop is CASSLGHGSGDEQFF. The CDR3 bases are TGTGCCAGCAGCTTAGGTCACGGTAGCGGGGATGAGCAGTTCTTC.

This clonotype was observed a few times. The chain has TRBV28 and TRBJ2-7, with D perhaps matching TRBD1 (6 bases). This CDR3 contains 14 residues. Germline-derived CDR1 and CDR2 are MDHEN and SYDVKM. V was pared by 1 base and J by 3 bases, with 10 bases between. The CDR3 reads CASSLSQGRYEQYF. For the CDR3, the DNA is TGTGCCAGCAGTTTATCACAGGGCCGCTACGAGCAGTACTTC.

The chain combines TRBV2 with TRBJ2-1; no definite D call. V was clipped by 2 bases and J by 6 bases, with 8 bases between them. This CDR3 has 13 residues. The germline gives CDR1 SNHLY, CDR2 FYNNEI. In nucleotides, the CDR3 is TGTGCCAGCAGTGAAACTCTAAGCAATGAGCAGTTCTTC. This gives the protein CASSETLSNEQFF.

The rearrangement joins TRBV29-1 to TRBJ1-4, with D maybe TRBD1 (5 bases). Looked up from germline, CDR1 is SQVTM and CDR2 is ANQGSEA. The CDR3 runs 12 residues. Trimming pared 3 bases from V and 8 bases from J, leaving 10 bases between. CDR3 DNA: TGCAGCGTTGACCTGGGGCTAGAAAAACTGTTTTTT. Protein: CSVDLGLEKLFF.

This clonotype was seen only a few times. The DNA of the CDR3 is TGTGCCAGCAGCCGGTCGGCCTGGTACGAGCAGTACTTC. Translating it yields CASSRSAWYEQYF. V is TRBV5-8 and J is TRBJ2-7; D gene ambiguous. Germline V CDR1 and CDR2: SGHTS, YDEGEE. The ends were cut back, 4 bases at V and 4 bases at J, with 12 bases in the middle. The CDR3 spans 13 residues.

This rearrangement joins TRBV6-2 or TRBV6-3 to TRBJ2-1; TRBD2 might be the D (6 bases). The CDR3 is 13 amino acids. The V and J ends lost 5 bases and 9 bases respectively, with 14 bases between them. Germline V lookup: CDR1 MNHEY, CDR2 SVGEGT. CDR3 in amino acids: CASSPRREAEQFF. In DNA, the CDR3 is TGTGCCAGCAGTCCCAGGAGGGAGGCTGAGCAGTTCTTC.

The chain carries TRBV6-5 and TRBJ1-6, with D uncertain. Germline V gene lookup returns CDR1 MNHEY and CDR2 SVGAGI. This CDR3 comprises 17 residues. Trimming left V 0 bases short and J 7 bases short, with 16 bases between. In DNA form, the CDR3 reads TGTGCCAGCAGTTACTCGTTAAACCTGGTGGCGAATTCACCCCTCCACTTT. Its protein is CASSYSLNLVANSPLHF.